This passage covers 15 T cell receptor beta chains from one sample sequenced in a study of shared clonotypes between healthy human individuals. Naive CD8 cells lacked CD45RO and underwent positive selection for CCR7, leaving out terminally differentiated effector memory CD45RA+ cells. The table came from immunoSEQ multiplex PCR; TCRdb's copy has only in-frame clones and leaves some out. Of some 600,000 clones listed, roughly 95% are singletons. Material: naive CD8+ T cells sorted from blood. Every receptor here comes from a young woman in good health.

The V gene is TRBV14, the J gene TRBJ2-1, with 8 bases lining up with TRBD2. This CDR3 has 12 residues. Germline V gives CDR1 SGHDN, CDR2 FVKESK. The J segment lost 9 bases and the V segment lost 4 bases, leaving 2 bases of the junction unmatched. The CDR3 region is CASSPTSVEQFF. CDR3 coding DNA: TGTGCCAGCAGCCCGACTAGCGTTGAGCAGTTCTTC. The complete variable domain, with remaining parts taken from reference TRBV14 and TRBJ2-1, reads EAGVTQFPSHSVIEKGQTVTLRCDPISGHDNLYWYRRVMGKEIKFLLHFVKESKQDESGMPNNRFLAERTGGTYSTLKVQPAELEDSGVYFCASSPTSVEQFFGPGTRLTVL.

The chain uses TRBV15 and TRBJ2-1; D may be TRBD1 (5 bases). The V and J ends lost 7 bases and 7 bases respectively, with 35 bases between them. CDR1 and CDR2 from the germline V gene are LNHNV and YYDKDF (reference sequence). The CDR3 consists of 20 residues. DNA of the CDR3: TGTGCCACCATGAGTAAATTGATCAGGCCCGGTCAGGGCGTGGTAAATGAGCAGTTCTTC. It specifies CATMSKLIRPGQGVVNEQFF.

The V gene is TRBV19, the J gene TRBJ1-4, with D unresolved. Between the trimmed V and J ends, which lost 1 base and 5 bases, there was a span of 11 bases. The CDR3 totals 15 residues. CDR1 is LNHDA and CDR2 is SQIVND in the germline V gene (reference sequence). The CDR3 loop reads CASSIGAGGNEKLFF. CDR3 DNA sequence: TGTGCCAGTAGTATAGGGGCCGGAGGGAATGAAAAACTGTTTTTT.

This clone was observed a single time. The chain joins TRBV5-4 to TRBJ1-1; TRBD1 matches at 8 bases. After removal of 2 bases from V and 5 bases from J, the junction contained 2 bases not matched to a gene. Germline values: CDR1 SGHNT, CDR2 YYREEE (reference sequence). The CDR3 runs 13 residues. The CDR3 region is CASSFGQGTEAFF. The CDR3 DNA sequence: TGTGCCAGCAGCTTTGGACAGGGAACTGAAGCTTTCTTT.

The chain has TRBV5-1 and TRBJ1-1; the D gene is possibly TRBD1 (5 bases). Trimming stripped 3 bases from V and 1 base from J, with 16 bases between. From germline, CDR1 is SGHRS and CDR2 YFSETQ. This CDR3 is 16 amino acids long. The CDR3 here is CASSSHSSGTNTEAFF. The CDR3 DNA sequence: TGCGCCAGCAGCTCACACTCCAGCGGGACGAACACTGAAGCTTTCTTT.

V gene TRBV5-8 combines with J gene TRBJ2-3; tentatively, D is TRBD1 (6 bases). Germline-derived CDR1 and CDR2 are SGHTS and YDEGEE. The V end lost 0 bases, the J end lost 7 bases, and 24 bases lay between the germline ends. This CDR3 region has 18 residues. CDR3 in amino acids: CASSLVQGKGETPYTQYF. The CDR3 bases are TGTGCCAGCAGCTTGGTACAGGGAAAGGGAGAGACCCCGTATACGCAGTATTTT.

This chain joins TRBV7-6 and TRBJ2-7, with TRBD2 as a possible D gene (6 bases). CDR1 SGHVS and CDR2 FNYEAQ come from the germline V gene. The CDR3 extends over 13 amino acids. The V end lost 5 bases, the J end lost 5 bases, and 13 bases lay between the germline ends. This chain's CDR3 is CASSLGTPDEQYF. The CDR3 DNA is TGTGCCAGCAGCCTCGGGACTCCCGACGAGCAGTACTTC.

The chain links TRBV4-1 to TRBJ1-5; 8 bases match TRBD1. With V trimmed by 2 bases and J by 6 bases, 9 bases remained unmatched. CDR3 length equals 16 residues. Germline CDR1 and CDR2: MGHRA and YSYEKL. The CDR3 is CASSQPGTGASQPQHF. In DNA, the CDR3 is TGCGCCAGCAGCCAACCCGGGACAGGTGCCTCTCAGCCCCAGCATTTT.

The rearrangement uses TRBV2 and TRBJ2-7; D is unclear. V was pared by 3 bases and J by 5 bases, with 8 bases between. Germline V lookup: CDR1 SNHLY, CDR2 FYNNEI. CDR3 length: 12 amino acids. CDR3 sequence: CASSDPRNEQYF. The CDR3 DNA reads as TGTGCCAGCAGTGATCCCAGAAACGAGCAGTACTTC.

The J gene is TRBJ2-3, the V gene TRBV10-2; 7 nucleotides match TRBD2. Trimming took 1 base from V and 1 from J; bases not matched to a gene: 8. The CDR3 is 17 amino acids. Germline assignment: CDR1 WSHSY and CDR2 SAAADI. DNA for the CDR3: TGCGCCAGCAGTGAGTTCGCCGCGGGGGAAGGCACAGATACGCAGTATTTT. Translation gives CASSEFAAGEGTDTQYF.

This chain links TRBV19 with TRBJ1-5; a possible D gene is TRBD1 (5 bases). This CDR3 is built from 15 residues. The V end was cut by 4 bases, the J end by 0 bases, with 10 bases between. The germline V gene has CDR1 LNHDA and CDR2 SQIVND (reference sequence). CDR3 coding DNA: TGTGCCAGTAGTACCCTCGGGGGTAGCAATCAGCCCCAGCATTTT. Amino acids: CASSTLGGSNQPQHF.

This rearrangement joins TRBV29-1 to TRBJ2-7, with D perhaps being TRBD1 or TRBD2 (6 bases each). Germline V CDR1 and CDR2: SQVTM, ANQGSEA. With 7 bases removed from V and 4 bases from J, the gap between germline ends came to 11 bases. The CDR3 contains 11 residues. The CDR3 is CSAEGGYEQYF. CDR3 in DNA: TGCAGCGCTGAGGGGGGTTACGAGCAGTACTTC.

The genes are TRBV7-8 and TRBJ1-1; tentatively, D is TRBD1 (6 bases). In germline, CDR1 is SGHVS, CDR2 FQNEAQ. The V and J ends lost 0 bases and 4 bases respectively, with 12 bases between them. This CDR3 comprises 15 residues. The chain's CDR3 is CASSLARRGGTEAFF. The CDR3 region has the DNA TGTGCCAGCAGCTTAGCTCGGAGGGGGGGCACTGAAGCTTTCTTT.

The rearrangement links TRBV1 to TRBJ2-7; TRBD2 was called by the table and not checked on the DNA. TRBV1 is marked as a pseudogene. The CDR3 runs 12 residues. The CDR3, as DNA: TGCACCAGCAGCCAAGGAGCTTACGAGCAGTACTTC. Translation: CTSSQGAYEQYF.

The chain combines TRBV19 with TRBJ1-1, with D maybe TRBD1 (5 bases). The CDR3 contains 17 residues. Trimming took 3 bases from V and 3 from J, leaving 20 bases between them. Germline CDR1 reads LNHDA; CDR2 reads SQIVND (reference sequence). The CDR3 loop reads CASSIRSQWGADTEAFF. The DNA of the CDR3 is TGTGCCAGTAGTATCCGGTCCCAGTGGGGCGCGGACACTGAAGCTTTCTTT.